Each of the 29 T cell receptor beta chains below was sequenced from the same sample in a study of metastatic and nonmetastatic thyroid tumors. MiXCR was used by TCRdb to re-call the PCR reads. The sample has about 53,000 clones; 20% are singletons. None of the patients had undergone any treatment ahead of thyroid surgery. Sequencing used blood. Receptors were obtained from a female donor with papillary thyroid cancer or a benign thyroid nodule (not recorded which). Some clones in this sample may be carry-over from other donors' samples.

This clone was picked up many times. The CDR3 protein is CASSPHWDSLGGYTF. The CDR3 DNA follows: TGTGCCAGCAGTCCCCACTGGGACAGTCTCGGAGGCTACACCTTC. This chain connects TRBV6-1 to TRBJ1-2, with TRBD1 matching over 7 bases. The length of the CDR3 is 15 residues. Trimming cost V 5 bases and J 8 bases; bases outside gene matches: 14. Germline V CDR1 and CDR2: MNHNS, SASEGT.

This clone has only a few counts. One end of the junction fails to match germline, which may point to a read error. The chain uses TRBV2 and TRBJ2-2; maybe TRBD1 (6 bases). CDR3 length: 15 amino acids. In germline, CDR1 is SNHLY, CDR2 FYNNEI. The CDR3, as DNA: TGTGTCAGCAGTGGGACATCCGGGGACACCGGGGAGCTGTTTTTT. It yields the protein CVSSGTSGDTGELFF.

This clone was detected many times. The chain employs TRBV4-1 and TRBJ1-1; D ambiguous. The V gene's germline CDR1 is MGHRA and CDR2 YSYEKL. Trimming stripped 2 bases from V and 3 bases from J, with 7 bases between. The CDR3 has 13 residues. The CDR3 loop is CASSQKWDTEAFF. CDR3 DNA sequence: TGCGCCAGCAGCCAAAAGTGGGACACTGAAGCTTTCTTT.

This clone was observed many times. The rearrangement joins TRBV4-2 to TRBJ2-2; D may be TRBD2 (5 bases). The germline gives CDR1 LGHNA, CDR2 YNFKEQ. The length of the CDR3 is 15 residues. The V end lost 4 bases, the J end lost 7 bases, and 16 bases lay between the germline ends. The CDR3 region has the DNA TGTGCCAGCAGCCCACAATCTTTACTAGGCGGGGAGCTGTTTTTT. Its protein is CASSPQSLLGGELFF.

This clone was recorded at least ten times. The V and J genes are TRBV28 and TRBJ1-2; D uncertain. CDR3 length equals 11 residues. V shed 1 base and J shed 4 bases, with 1 base lying between them. Germline CDR1 MDHEN, CDR2 SYDVKM. CDR3 loop: CASSLSYGYTF. For the CDR3, the DNA is TGTGCCAGCAGTTTATCCTATGGCTACACCTTC.

The rearrangement links TRBV11-2 to TRBJ2-3, with a weak D call TRBD2 (6 bases). CDR1 and CDR2 from the germline V gene are SGHAT and FQNNGV. The CDR3 has 15 amino acids. The V end was cut by 5 bases, the J end by 3 bases, with 15 bases between. CDR3 protein: CASSPLSGPTDTQYF. CDR3 coding DNA: TGTGCCAGCAGCCCCCTCAGCGGGCCTACAGATACGCAGTATTTT.

Ten or more counts support this clone. This chain uses TRBV5-1 with TRBJ2-7; unclear D gene. V was clipped by 0 bases and J by 2 bases, with 9 bases between them. Per the germline V gene, CDR1 is SGHRS and CDR2 is YFSETQ. The CDR3 spans 14 residues. CDR3 amino acids: CASSLEEFAYEQYF. Here the CDR3 DNA reads TGCGCCAGCAGCTTGGAGGAGTTTGCCTACGAGCAGTACTTC. The full variable domain, in which reference TRBV5-1 and TRBJ2-7 provide the parts outside the CDR3, is KAGVTQTPRYLIKTRGQQVTLSCSPISGHRSVSWYQQTPGQGLQFLFEYFSETQRNKGNFPGRFSGRQFSNSRSEMNVSTLELGDSALYLCASSLEEFAYEQYFGPGTRLTVT.

This clone was counted at least ten times. This chain connects TRBV18 to TRBJ1-1; D is unresolved. From germline, CDR1 is KGHSH and CDR2 LQKENI. Trimming cost V 0 bases and J 5 bases, with 7 bases left between them. The CDR3 has 13 amino acids. The CDR3 DNA sequence: TGTGCCAGCTCACCACCTGGACGAACTGAAGCTTTCTTT. Residues: CASSPPGRTEAFF.

There are many counts of this clone. The V gene is TRBV10-3, the J gene TRBJ2-2, with TRBD2 matching over 7 bases. This CDR3 region has 18 residues. Germline V gives CDR1 ENHRY, CDR2 SYGVKD. Losses at the gene ends were 0 bases for V and 1 base for J; bases not matched to a gene: 8. Here the CDR3 reads CAISESVRLAGNTGELFF. CDR3 bases: TGTGCCATCAGTGAGTCCGTTCGACTAGCCGGGAACACCGGGGAGCTGTTTTTT.

Ten or more counts support this clone. This chain connects TRBV20-1 to TRBJ2-5, with a possible D match to TRBD2 (5 bases). Trimming took off 6 bases at V and 9 bases at J, with 17 bases between the two ends. The CDR3 loop spans 12 amino acids. Germline CDR1 is DFQATT and CDR2 is SNEGSKA (reference sequence). CDR3 coding DNA: TGCAGTGCCCAAGACCTGGGAGCGCCCCAGTACTTC. Protein product: CSAQDLGAPQYF.

At least ten counts were recorded for this clone. This sequence joins TRBV11-1 and TRBJ2-3; D not certain. Trimming removed 6 bases from V and 0 bases from J, with 13 bases in between. Germline CDR1 reads SGHAT; CDR2 reads FQDESV (reference sequence). The CDR3 consists of 15 residues. CDR3 region: CASSLDGPSTDTQYF. DNA of the CDR3: TGTGCCAGCAGTTTGGACGGCCCTAGCACAGATACGCAGTATTTT.

The gene calls are TRBV5-1 and TRBJ2-7; no reliable D call. The germline CDR1 and CDR2 sequences are SGHRS and YFSETQ. V was pared by 0 bases and J by 11 bases, with 12 bases between. The CDR3 has 12 residues. This chain's CDR3 is CASSLGVREEYF. The CDR3 bases are TGCGCCAGCAGCTTGGGAGTGCGAGAGGAGTACTTC.

The chain recombines TRBV12-3 or TRBV12-4 with TRBJ2-7, with D perhaps TRBD1 (6 bases). CDR3 size: 14 residues. V was clipped by 3 bases and J by 6 bases, with 15 bases between them. In DNA form, the CDR3 reads TGTGCCAGCAGTTTGGGGGCAGAGGGTTTCGAGCAGTACTTC. This codes for CASSLGAEGFEQYF.

The rearrangement links TRBV28 to TRBJ2-7, with D possibly TRBD1 on 6 matching bases. V was clipped by 4 bases and J by 0 bases, with 13 bases between them. The CDR3 totals 15 residues. Germline V gene lookup returns CDR1 MDHEN and CDR2 SYDVKM. The CDR3 DNA is TGTGCCAGCAGTTGCACAGGGTCGATCTCCTACGAGCAGTACTTC. Encoded protein: CASSCTGSISYEQYF.

This clone has ten or more counts. The chain couples TRBV18 to TRBJ1-1; 8 positions agree with TRBD1. J gave up 5 bases and V 6 bases, and 14 bases lay outside the gene matches. Germline V gene data show CDR1 as KGHSH and CDR2 as LQKENI. This CDR3 is built from 16 residues. CDR3 sequence reads: CASSHQGAGGVTEAFF. As DNA, the CDR3 is TGTGCCAGCTCCCACCAGGGGGCCGGGGGGGTAACTGAAGCTTTCTTT. Full variable domain (missing parts from reference TRBV18 and TRBJ1-1): NAGVMQNPRHLVRRRGQEARLRCSPMKGHSHVYWYRQLPEEGLKFMVYLQKENIIDESGMPKERFSAEFPKEGPSILRIQQVVRGDSAAYFCASSHQGAGGVTEAFFGQGTRLTVV.

This clone was seen a few times. V is TRBV28 and J is TRBJ2-7; 7 bases fit TRBD2. In germline, CDR1 is MDHEN, CDR2 SYDVKM. This CDR3 is built from 14 residues. Germline trimming cut 3 bases from V and 4 bases from J; bases unmatched to any gene: 6. As DNA, the CDR3 is TGTGCCAGCAGTTTGTGTACTAGCGTGTACGAGCAGTACTTC. Amino acid sequence: CASSLCTSVYEQYF.

On this clone itself: A read error may account for a junction end that differs from germline. The V call is TRBV5-1, the J call TRBJ2-7, with D possibly matching TRBD1 (6 bases). CDR3 length: 16 amino acids. CDR1 and CDR2 from the germline V gene are SGHRS and YFSETQ. The CDR3 reads CASSCAPGVHVYEKYF. The CDR3 nucleotides are TGCGCCAGCAGCTGTGCCCCAGGGGTACACGTCTACGAGAAGTACTTC.

This CDR3 is CSARQGYGYTF. In DNA form, the CDR3 reads TGCAGTGCTAGACAGGGTTATGGCTACACCTTC. The chain is built from TRBV20-1 and TRBJ1-2, with a weak D call TRBD1 (5 bases). CDR1 is DFQATT and CDR2 is SNEGSKA in the germline V gene (reference sequence). This CDR3 has 11 amino acids. The germline V and J ends were trimmed by 2 bases and 5 bases, with 6 bases remaining between them.

This chain links TRBV6-1 with TRBJ1-1; the D gene is possibly TRBD1 (6 bases). CDR1 is MNHNS, CDR2 SASEGT, per germline. The CDR3 contains 13 residues. V lost 7 bases to trimming and J lost 5 bases, with 14 bases between them. CDR3 loop: CASTVTGRTEAFF. For the CDR3, the DNA is TGTGCCAGCACCGTGACAGGCAGAACTGAAGCTTTCTTT.

This clone was counted ten times or more. The chain carries TRBV20-1 and TRBJ2-7; no clear D. Looked up from germline, CDR1 is DFQATT and CDR2 is SNEGSKA (reference sequence). Trimming took off 3 bases at V and 0 bases at J, with 24 bases between the two ends. The CDR3 runs to 18 residues. CDR3 nucleotide sequence: TGCAGTGCTAGCGACCTGACACCTTCCGGTCGGTACTCCTACGAGCAGTACTTC. The encoded protein is CSASDLTPSGRYSYEQYF.

This clone was recorded a few times. This sequence joins TRBV27 and TRBJ2-7; 9 bases match TRBD1. Germline trimming cut 2 bases from V and 3 bases from J; bases unmatched to any gene: 14. Germline V gene sequence: CDR1 MNHEY, CDR2 SMNVEV (reference sequence). The CDR3 is 18 amino acids. The CDR3 sequence: CASSLKVGTGFSRYEQYF. DNA for the CDR3: TGTGCCAGCAGTTTAAAGGTCGGGACAGGGTTTTCTCGCTACGAGCAGTACTTC.

The table lists this clone with many counts. Distinct nucleotide sequences in the sample also encode this CDR3. The V and J genes are TRBV7-3 and TRBJ2-2; D is perhaps TRBD1 (5 bases). This CDR3 has 13 amino acids. V was clipped by 2 bases and J by 8 bases, with 9 bases between them. Germline loops: CDR1 SGHTA, CDR2 FQGTGA. Written as DNA, the CDR3 is TGTGCCAGCAGCTTACAGGGATCTGGGGAGCTGTTTTTT. It translates to CASSLQGSGELFF. The full variable domain, in which reference TRBV7-3 and TRBJ2-2 provide the parts outside the CDR3, is GAGVSQTPSNKVTEKGKYVELRCDPISGHTALYWYRQSLGQGPEFLIYFQGTGAADDSGLPNDRFFAVRPEGSVSTLKIQRTERGDSAVYLCASSLQGSGELFFGEGSRLTVL.

This clone came up a few times. At one boundary the junction diverges from the germline segment, which might be a read error. The chain couples TRBV28 to TRBJ2-7; 9 nucleotides align to TRBD2. From germline, CDR1 is MDHEN and CDR2 SYDVKM. This CDR3 spans 15 amino acids. The CDR3: CTSSLRLAETYEQYF. The CDR3 DNA follows: TGTACCAGCAGTTTACGACTAGCGGAAACCTACGAGCAGTACTTC.

This clone was observed many times. The chain links TRBV7-9 to TRBJ1-6; D is unclear. In germline, CDR1 is SEHNR, CDR2 FQNEAQ (reference sequence). The CDR3 sequence is 14 residues long. V was cut by 5 bases and J by 7 bases, with 12 bases left in between. The CDR3 reads CASSPDLLNSPLHF. In nucleotides, the CDR3 is TGTGCCAGCAGCCCAGACCTGCTCAATTCACCCCTCCACTTT.

This clone was seen ten or more times. The genes are TRBV30 and TRBJ1-2; 9 nucleotides align to TRBD1. After removal of 3 bases from V and 7 bases from J, the junction contained 6 bases not matched to a gene. This CDR3 contains 13 residues. The germline V gene has CDR1 GTSNPN and CDR2 SVGIG (reference sequence). CDR3 protein: CAWRATGGSGYTF. The CDR3 region has the DNA TGTGCCTGGAGGGCGACAGGGGGAAGTGGCTACACCTTC.

The V and J genes are TRBV28 and TRBJ2-7; TRBD1 is a possible D gene (6 bases). The germline V and J ends were trimmed by 1 base and 7 bases, with 29 bases remaining between them. CDR1 is MDHEN, CDR2 SYDVKM, per germline. CDR3 length equals 19 residues. CDR3 sequence reads: CASSLLVPVSQGRTREQYF. CDR3 nucleotides: TGTGCCAGCAGTTTATTGGTCCCCGTATCACAGGGAAGGACGCGAGAGCAGTACTTC.

The table lists this clone with many counts. The chain has TRBV12-3 or TRBV12-4 and TRBJ1-2; 9 bases agree with TRBD1. The CDR3 consists of 17 residues. With V trimmed by 2 bases and J by 3 bases, 10 bases remained unmatched. The CDR3 region has the DNA TGTGCCAGCAGTTTATATCCGCGGACAGGGGAGGACTATGGCTACACCTTC. This codes for CASSLYPRTGEDYGYTF.

This clone was seen repeatedly, ten times or more. This chain uses TRBV20-1 with TRBJ1-5, with 7 positions matching TRBD1. Per germline, CDR1 DFQATT and CDR2 SNEGSKA (reference sequence). Germline trimming cut 0 bases from V and 3 bases from J; bases unmatched to any gene: 2. The length of the CDR3 is 14 residues. The CDR3 loop is CSAREGGSNQPQHF. The CDR3 nucleotides are TGCAGTGCTAGAGAAGGGGGCTCCAATCAGCCCCAGCATTTT.

This clone was counted many times. V gene TRBV3-1 combines with J gene TRBJ1-1; D gene unclear. The germline gives CDR1 LGHDT, CDR2 YNNKEL (reference sequence). The V end lost 0 bases, the J end lost 4 bases, and 9 bases lay between the germline ends. The CDR3 consists of 14 residues. The DNA of the CDR3 is TGTGCCAGCAGCCAAGAGGACGGACTCACTGAAGCTTTCTTT. Protein sequence: CASSQEDGLTEAFF.